Given below is one T cell receptor beta chain in context. Isolated RNA was reverse transcribed into cDNA used as the sequencing template. TCRdb's table, derived via immunoSEQ multiplex PCR, lists solely in-frame clones and lacks some. The table includes 200,000 to 250,000 clones, more than 60% detected once. Germline V gene lookup returns CDR1 SGHRS and CDR2 YFSETQ. The CDR3 spans 13 residues. The V and J ends lost 4 bases and 4 bases respectively, with 11 bases between them. This record comes from a study of CD8+ T cells in alopecia areata. Treatment denoted: oral pan-JAK inhibitor, 5-10 mg twice daily.

Specimen: CD4+ T cells sorted from blood, collected at week 44, from a patient treated with tofacitinib. This receptor was identified in a human donor with alopecia areata. The rearrangement joins TRBV5-1 to TRBJ1-2, with a tentative D call TRBD1 (6 bases). The CDR3 sequence: CASSGDIAYGYTF. The CDR3 bases are TGCGCCAGCAGCGGGGACATTGCCTATGGCTACACCTTC.